This T cell receptor beta chain was identified during a study of T cell responses to AZD1222 COVID-19 vaccine. General study results and limits: It was only after the peak T cell response that any repertoires were sampled. Distributed over spike, vaccine-associated CD4 TCRs predominated at 160-218 and 743-854.

The CDR3 loop spans 17 amino acids. CDR1 and CDR2 from the germline V gene are LGHDT and YNNKEL (reference sequence). Trimming cost V 3 bases and J 4 bases; bases outside gene matches: 12. Sequencing used immunoSEQ multiplex PCR; TCRdb keeps in-frame clones, though not all of them. The table lists roughly 65,000 clones, around 83% of them singletons. About this clone itself: What it recognizes is unknown.

The chain uses TRBV3-1 (or the pseudogene TRBV3-2) and TRBJ2-7, with 10 nucleotides matching TRBD1. The clonotype comes from an adult in good health. Specimen: peripheral blood, collected on day 0 of AZD1222 vaccination. DNA of the CDR3: TGTGCCAGCAGCCAGGATCACGACAGGGGGCTACGGTACGAGCAGTACTTC. Encoded protein: CASSQDHDRGLRYEQYF.